This entry features one T cell receptor (beta chain) sequence. This record belongs to a study of T cell repertoires in cytomegalovirus infection. Study details: Indications came from public TCR beta signatures; they pointed to CMV infection and to a matching HLA type.

Via MiXCR, TCRdb re-called the reads, giving one row per CDR3 protein. The sample lists a few hundred thousand distinct CDR3 sequences; 9.5% were seen once. The sample consisted of PBMCs. This TCR came from a human donor in good health (CMV status not recorded). Some clones in this sample may be carry-over from other donors' samples.

This chain's CDR3 is CAAGSGGIKNIQYF. The CDR3 coding sequence is TGTGCCGCTGGTAGCGGGGGGATCAAAAACATTCAGTACTTC. The J gene is TRBJ2-4, the V gene TRBV7-2, with 10 positions matching TRBD2. This CDR3 is 14 amino acids long. Germline-derived CDR1 and CDR2 are SGHTA and FQGNSA. V lost 11 bases and J lost 3; bases outside the gene matches: 7.